The clone carrying this T cell receptor beta chain was observed a few times. The CDR3 length is 13 residues. CDR1 is MDHEN and CDR2 is SYDVKM in the germline V gene. V shed 8 bases, J shed 7 bases, and the junction held 6 bases outside the gene matches. The data were obtained in a study of blood T cell repertoires in COVID-19. Turning to the study itself: Samples of COVID-19 (acute and convalescent) were obtained from the United States, Italy and Spain. Sample material is recorded as cDNA or gDNA derived from T cells, B-cell-depleted T cells, or PBMCs.

In the source study's methods: Estimated nucleated cell counts came from reference gene primer amplification. The table came from immunoSEQ multiplex PCR; TCRdb's copy has only in-frame clones and leaves some out. V and J calls plus clone size are reproduced from that table; the DNA served to infer D and trimming. The sample records just under 100,000 clones, 85% to 90% being singletons. This sequence joins TRBV28 and TRBJ2-5, with TRBD1 identical over 11 bases. This sequence was found in a woman in her sixties in a cohort sampled during active or convalescent COVID-19. Input material: peripheral blood. The DNA for the CDR3 is TGTGCCAGCGGGGGGACAGGGGGGGCGACCCAGTACTTC. Encoded protein: CASGGTGGATQYF.